Here is one T cell receptor (beta chain) with its context. The target antigen is unknown. Genomic DNA input was about 2.24 to 5 ug, equal within pairs. Here immunoSEQ multiplex PCR was the method, and the copy in TCRdb shows in-frame clones only, minus some. This table has a few thousand clones, roughly nine tenths appearing once. This record comes from a study of T cells in lung cancer brain metastases. Study summary: Median interval between primary and brain metastasis specimen acquisition was less than 400 days. Study observations and caveats: Paired primaries held more unique productive clones than brain metastases (median roughly 4,400 versus 1,400). Paired lesions shared few clones; most were lesion-specific (mean Morisita about 0.2).

CDR1 is KGHSY, CDR2 FQNENV, per germline. There are 17 residues in the CDR3. V was trimmed by 1 base and J by 6 bases, leaving 19 bases between them. The sequenced material came from tumor tissue from the primary lung tumor. This clonotype was obtained from a man between 65 and 80 years old with non-small cell lung cancer. This rearrangement joins TRBV16 to TRBJ1-3; D remains ambiguous. The CDR3: CASSQFAVTAQVNTIYF. The CDR3 bases are TGTGCCAGCAGCCAATTCGCCGTTACAGCACAAGTAAACACCATATATTTT. The variable domain in full, with the rest retrieved from reference TRBV16 and TRBJ1-3, is GEEVAQTPKHLVRGEGQKAKLYCAPIKGHSYVFWYQQVLKNEFKFLISFQNENVFDETGMPKERFSAKCLPNSPCSLEIQATKLEDSAVYFCASSQFAVTAQVNTIYFGEGSWLTVV.